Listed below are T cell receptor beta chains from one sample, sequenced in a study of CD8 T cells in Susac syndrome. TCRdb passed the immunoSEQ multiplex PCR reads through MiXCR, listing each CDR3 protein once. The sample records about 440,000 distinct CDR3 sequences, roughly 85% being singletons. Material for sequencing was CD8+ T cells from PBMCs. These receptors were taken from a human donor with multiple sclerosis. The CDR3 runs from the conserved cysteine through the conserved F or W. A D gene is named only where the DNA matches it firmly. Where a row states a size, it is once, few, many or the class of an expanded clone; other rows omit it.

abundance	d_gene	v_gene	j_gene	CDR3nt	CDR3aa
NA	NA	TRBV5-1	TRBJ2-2	TGCGCCAGCAGCTTTCCGTCTATTCCGGGGGCAACCGGGGAGCTGTTTTTT	CASSFPSIPGATGELFF
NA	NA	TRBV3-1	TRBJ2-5	TGTGCCAGCCGGCCGACAGTCCCTAAAGAGACCCAGTACTTC	CASRPTVPKETQYF
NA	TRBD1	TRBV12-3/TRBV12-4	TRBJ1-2	TGTGCCAGCAGTTTAAACCTCGTAGGAAGTCCCGAGGCAGGGGGCCACTATGGCTACACCTTC	CASSLNLVGSPEAGGHYGYTF
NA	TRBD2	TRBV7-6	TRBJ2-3	TGTGCCACAGGGACTAGCGGGAGCGCAGATACGCAGTATTTT	CATGTSGSADTQYF
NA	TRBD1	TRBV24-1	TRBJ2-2	TGTGCCACCAGTGCCGGACAGGCGGCCGGGGAGCTGTTTTTT	CATSAGQAAGELFF
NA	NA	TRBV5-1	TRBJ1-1	TGCGCCAGCAGCTTGACGTCCAGGGATCGAATGAACACTGAAGCTTTCTTT	CASSLTSRDRMNTEAFF
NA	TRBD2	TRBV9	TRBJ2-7	TGTGCCAGCAGCGTAGCCGGACTAGCAATCCACGAGCAGTACTTC	CASSVAGLAIHEQYF
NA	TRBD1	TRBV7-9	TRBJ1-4	TGTGCCAGCAGCTCCCCCCGAGGCAGGGGGCTTGATGAAAAACTGTTTTTT	CASSSPRGRGLDEKLFF
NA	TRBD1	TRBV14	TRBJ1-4	TGTGCCAGCAGCAAAGGGACAGGGGATGAAAAACTGTTTTTT	CASSKGTGDEKLFF
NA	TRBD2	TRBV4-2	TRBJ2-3	TGTGCCAGCAGCCTATCCAGGGCGGGGGAAGATACGCAGTATTTT	CASSLSRAGEDTQYF
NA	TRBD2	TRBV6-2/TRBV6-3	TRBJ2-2	TGTGCCAGCAGTCCCCCGGCTAGCGGGGGGGCCGGCACCGGGGAGCTGTTTTTT	CASSPPASGGAGTGELFF
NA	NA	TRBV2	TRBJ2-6	TGTGCCAGCATGGGGGACGTCCTGACTTTC	CASMGDVLTF
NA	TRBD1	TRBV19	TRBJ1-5	TGTGCCACGGAGGGGAGGGGGCACAATCAGCCCCAGCATTTT	CATEGRGHNQPQHF
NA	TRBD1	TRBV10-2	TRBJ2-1	TGCGCCAGCACTTCCCGGGACAGGGGACGTGATGAGCAGTTCTTC	CASTSRDRGRDEQFF
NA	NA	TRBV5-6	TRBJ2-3	TGTGCCAGCAGCACCTATGAAACTAGTGGTTTGCCAGATACGCAGTATTTT	CASSTYETSGLPDTQYF
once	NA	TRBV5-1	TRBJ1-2	TGCGCCAGCAGCCTAGGTACAGCTACTAACTATGGCTACACCTTC	CASSLGTATNYGYTF
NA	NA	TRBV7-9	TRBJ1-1	TGTGCCAGCAGCGAAAGGTGGGGCACTGAAGCTTTCTTT	CASSERWGTEAFF
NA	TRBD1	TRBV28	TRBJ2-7	TGTGCCAGCAGTTTTTCCGGGACAGGGGGTAACTACGAGCAGTACTTC	CASSFSGTGGNYEQYF
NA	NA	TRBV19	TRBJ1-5	TGTGCCAGTAGCAAAAACAGGGCCGGCAATCAGCCCCAGCATTTT	CASSKNRAGNQPQHF
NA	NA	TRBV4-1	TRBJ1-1	TGCGCCAGCAGCCAAGTCGGGGCGAGCACTGAAGCTTTCTTT	CASSQVGASTEAFF
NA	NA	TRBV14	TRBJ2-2	TGTGCCAGCAGCCAAGAGAGATACACCGGGGAGCTGTTTTTT	CASSQERYTGELFF
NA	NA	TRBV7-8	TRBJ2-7	TGTGCCAGCAGCTTAGCGGAGGGCGAGCAGTACTTC	CASSLAEGEQYF
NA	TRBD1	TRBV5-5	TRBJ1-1	TGTGCCAGCAGCTTCACACAGGGGGCGAACACTGAAGCTTTCTTT	CASSFTQGANTEAFF
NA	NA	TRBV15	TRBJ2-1	TGTGCCACCAGCAGAGAACGGGACACCGGCGGGGAGCAGTTCTTC	CATSRERDTGGEQFF
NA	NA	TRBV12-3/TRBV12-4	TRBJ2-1	TGTGCCAGCAGTTTAGTGGGCGCCTACCTGGGGAATGAGCAGTTCTTC	CASSLVGAYLGNEQFF
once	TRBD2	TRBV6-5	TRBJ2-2	TGTGCCAGCAGTTTGGGGACTAGCGGGGTCGCCGGGGAGCTGTTTTTT	CASSLGTSGVAGELFF